The next 10 T cell receptor beta chains were all read from a single sample in a study of blood T cells in healthy people across ages. Then a second PCR, running about 6 to 11 cycles, was carried out with a sample-barcoded 5' primer and a J-beta primer mix. TCRdb recomputed calls from the 5' RACE reads with MiXCR, one row per CDR3 protein. In the table there are hundreds of thousands of distinct CDR3 sequences, more than 20% of which are singletons. The same data also went into a second study, on T cells of mothers and their children.

The sequenced sample consisted of blood. These receptors all stem from a boy aged 5-17 years in good health.

This clonotype was counted between two and nine times. V gene TRBV29-1 combines with J gene TRBJ2-5, with TRBD2 matching 10 bases. Germline V gene data show CDR1 as SQVTM and CDR2 as ANQGSEA. V shed 0 bases and J 5 bases; nucleotides not matched to a gene: 9. The CDR3 is 16 residues long. The CDR3 nucleotides read TGCAGCGTTGAAGATCTTGGGCTAGCGGGGGTGGAGACCCAGTACTTC. It specifies CSVEDLGLAGVETQYF.

Only a few counts were recorded for this clonotype. V is TRBV7-3 and J is TRBJ2-2; 11 nucleotides match TRBD2. V gave up 11 bases and J gave up 5 bases; unmatched junction bases: 22. Germline CDR1 and CDR2: SGHTA and FQGTGA. The CDR3 has 19 amino acids. The CDR3 DNA sequence: TGTGCCGGCAACCGAAAAAATGGTTGGGCTAGCGGGAGGACCGGGGAGCTGTTTTTT. It codes for CAGNRKNGWASGRTGELFF. Together with reference TRBV7-3 and TRBJ2-2, the CDR3 gives the full variable domain: GAGVSQTPSNKVTEKGKYVELRCDPISGHTALYWYRQSLGQGPEFLIYFQGTGAADDSGLPNDRFFAVRPEGSVSTLKIQRTERGDSAVYLCAGNRKNGWASGRTGELFFGEGSRLTVL.

The rearrangement uses TRBV5-1 and TRBJ1-2; D remains ambiguous. The CDR3 sequence is 14 residues long. Between the trimmed V and J ends, which lost 0 bases and 4 bases, there was a span of 10 bases. Germline CDR1 is SGHRS and CDR2 is YFSETQ. The CDR3 here is CASSLDSPSYGYTF. For the CDR3, the DNA is TGCGCCAGCAGCTTGGACAGTCCCTCCTATGGCTACACCTTC.

V is TRBV5-1 and J is TRBJ2-5; the D gene is possibly TRBD1 (6 bases). The J call is uncertain, as TRBJ2-7 better fits the DNA end. The germline V gene has CDR1 SGHRS and CDR2 YFSETQ. The CDR3 has 13 amino acids. This CDR3 reads CASRDPQGNEQYF. The DNA of the CDR3 is TGCGCCAGCAGGGATCCACAGGGAAACGAGCAGTACTTC.

The chain is built from TRBV10-3 and TRBJ2-7; D is unclear. Trimming took 6 bases from V and 2 from J, leaving 8 bases between them. The CDR3 extends over 12 amino acids. Germline V CDR1 and CDR2: ENHRY, SYGVKD. The CDR3 DNA sequence: TGTGCCATCAGGGACGGTACCTACGAGCAGTACTTC. The encoded protein is CAIRDGTYEQYF.

This clonotype was recorded a few times. The rearrangement joins TRBV12-3 or TRBV12-4 to TRBJ1-1; 7 bases align to TRBD1. V dropped 7 bases and J dropped 1; count of bases not matched to a gene: 12. The CDR3 sequence is 16 residues long. CDR3 in amino acids: CASTLSGTARNTEAFF. DNA of the CDR3: TGTGCCAGCACCCTATCCGGGACAGCGAGGAACACTGAAGCTTTCTTT.

A few counts support this clonotype. The genes are TRBV11-1 and TRBJ2-7; D uncertain. Germline CDR1 is SGHAT and CDR2 is FQDESV (reference sequence). Trimming left V 3 bases short and J 2 bases short, with 8 bases between. The CDR3 covers 13 residues. As DNA, the CDR3 is TGTGCCAGCAGCTTCCCGGCAGCCTACGAGCAGTACTTC. It is translated as CASSFPAAYEQYF. Full variable domain (rest looked up from reference TRBV11-1 and TRBJ2-7): EAEVAQSPRYKITEKSQAVAFWCDPISGHATLYWYRQILGQGPELLVQFQDESVVDDSQLPKDRFSAERLKGVDSTLKIQPAELGDSAMYLCASSFPAAYEQYFGPGTRLTVT.

This rearrangement joins TRBV7-2 to TRBJ2-7; possibly TRBD2 for D (5 bases). The CDR3 loop spans 16 amino acids. The germline V and J ends were trimmed by 0 bases and 1 base, with 13 bases remaining between them. Germline-derived CDR1 and CDR2 are SGHTA and FQGNSA. This CDR3 reads CASSLAAGRRSYEQYF. The CDR3 bases are TGTGCCAGCAGCTTAGCGGCGGGCAGGAGATCCTACGAGCAGTACTTC.

The rearrangement joins TRBV20-1 to TRBJ2-3; the D is unclear. V was trimmed by 2 bases and J by 2 bases, leaving 5 bases between them. This CDR3 comprises 12 residues. Per the germline V gene, CDR1 is DFQATT and CDR2 is SNEGSKA (reference sequence). As DNA, the CDR3 is TGCAGTGCTAGAAATAACACAGATACGCAGTATTTT. This sequence encodes CSARNNTDTQYF.

The gene calls are TRBV6-2 or TRBV6-3 and TRBJ2-5; D call uncertain. Judging by the DNA end, TRBJ2-7 fits better; the J call may be wrong. Germline V gene sequence: CDR1 MNHEY, CDR2 SVGEGT. The CDR3 runs 14 residues. The CDR3 sequence is CASSYSTNSYEQYF. CDR3 nucleotide sequence: TGTGCCAGCAGTTACTCGACAAACTCCTACGAGCAGTACTTC.